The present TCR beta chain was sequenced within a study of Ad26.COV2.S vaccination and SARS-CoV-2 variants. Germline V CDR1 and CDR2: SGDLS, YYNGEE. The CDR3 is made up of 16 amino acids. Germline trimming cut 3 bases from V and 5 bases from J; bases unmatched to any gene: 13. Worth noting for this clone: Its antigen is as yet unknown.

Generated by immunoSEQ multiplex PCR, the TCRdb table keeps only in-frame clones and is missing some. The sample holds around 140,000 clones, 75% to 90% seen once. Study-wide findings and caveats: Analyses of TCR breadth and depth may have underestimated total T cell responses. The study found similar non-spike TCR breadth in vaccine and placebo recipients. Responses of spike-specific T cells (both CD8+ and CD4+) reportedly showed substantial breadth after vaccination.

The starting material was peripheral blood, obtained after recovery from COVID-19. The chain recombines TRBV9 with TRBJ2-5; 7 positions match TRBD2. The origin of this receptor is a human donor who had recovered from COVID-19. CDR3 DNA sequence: TGTGCCAGCAGCGAGATTCCCCTAGCGGCAGGGGAGACCCAGTACTTC. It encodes CASSEIPLAAGETQYF.